What follows are 21 T cell receptor beta chains derived from one specimen sequenced in a study of T cell responses to AZD1222 COVID-19 vaccine. Here immunoSEQ multiplex PCR was the method, and the copy in TCRdb shows in-frame clones only, minus some. Of 100,000 to 150,000 clones listed, 85% to 90% are singletons. The material was peripheral blood, obtained 28 days after the second AZD1222 dose. The receptors come from an adult who received the AZD1222 COVID-19 vaccine.

The rearrangement links TRBV7-9 to TRBJ1-6; 9 positions match TRBD1. V lost 5 bases and J lost 8; bases outside the gene matches: 4. Germline V gene data show CDR1 as SEHNR and CDR2 as FQNEAQ (reference sequence). The CDR3 has 14 residues. CDR3 in amino acids: CASSRDRVDSPLHF. The CDR3 DNA reads TGTGCCAGCAGCCGGGACAGGGTGGATTCACCCCTCCACTTT.

V and J are TRBV19 and TRBJ1-1, with 11 bases aligning to TRBD1. V was pared by 5 bases and J by 6 bases, with 8 bases of the junction left unmatched. The CDR3 is made up of 15 amino acids. In germline, CDR1 is LNHDA, CDR2 SQIVND (reference sequence). The CDR3 reads CASSLGQGAEAEAFF. CDR3 coding DNA: TGTGCCAGTAGTCTAGGACAGGGGGCTGAGGCTGAAGCTTTCTTT.

The CDR3 nucleotides are TGTGCCAGTAGCCCGACGTGGGGACAAATCACAGATACGCAGTATTTT. Translation gives CASSPTWGQITDTQYF. The chain is built from TRBV19 and TRBJ2-3; the D gene is possibly TRBD1 (6 bases). The CDR3 is made up of 16 amino acids. CDR1 is LNHDA and CDR2 is SQIVND in the germline V gene (reference sequence). V shed 6 bases and J shed 2 bases, with 18 bases lying between them.

This clone was counted only a few times. V is TRBV5-4 and J is TRBJ2-1; no definite D call. Germline V gene data show CDR1 as SGHNT and CDR2 as YYREEE (reference sequence). With 3 bases removed from V and 6 bases from J, the gap between germline ends came to 13 bases. CDR3 length: 14 amino acids. CDR3 loop: CASSSLKAPNEQFF. The CDR3 DNA is TGTGCCAGCAGCTCCTTAAAAGCCCCCAATGAGCAGTTCTTC.

The chain joins TRBV19 to TRBJ1-5; D is unclear. The germline V gene encodes CDR1 LNHDA and CDR2 SQIVND (reference sequence). Trimming pared 5 bases from V and 1 base from J, leaving 15 bases between. The CDR3 is made up of 16 amino acids. Here the CDR3 reads CASSYDLAGSNQPQHF. The CDR3 nucleotides read TGTGCCAGTAGTTACGATCTCGCGGGAAGCAATCAGCCCCAGCATTTT.

V usage is TRBV9 and J usage is TRBJ1-2; the D gene is possibly TRBD1 (6 bases). V lost 0 bases to trimming and J lost 6 bases, with 12 bases between them. Germline values: CDR1 SGDLS, CDR2 YYNGEE. The CDR3 totals 14 residues. The CDR3 nucleotides read TGTGCCAGCAGCGTAGTGCCCAGGGGCAATGGCTACACCTTC. Residues: CASSVVPRGNGYTF.

This clone was recorded once. This chain connects TRBV27 to TRBJ1-5, with D possibly matching TRBD1 (6 bases). V lost 3 bases and J 3 bases, leaving 12 bases between the germline ends. The CDR3 sequence is 15 residues long. CDR1 and CDR2 from the germline V gene are MNHEY and SMNVEV (reference sequence). CDR3 loop: CASSLWGANNQPQHF. The CDR3 DNA follows: TGTGCCAGCAGTTTGTGGGGGGCTAACAATCAGCCCCAGCATTTT.

V usage is TRBV6-5 and J usage is TRBJ1-2; perhaps TRBD1 as D (6 bases). Germline CDR1 reads MNHEY; CDR2 reads SVGAGI. The CDR3 is 15 amino acids. The V end lost 0 bases, the J end lost 6 bases, and 14 bases lay between the germline ends. The CDR3 region has the DNA TGTGCCAGCAGTTACTCCCGGGGACAAAGAAATGGCTACACCTTC. It translates to CASSYSRGQRNGYTF.

V gene TRBV7-9 combines with J gene TRBJ1-4; 8 positions match TRBD1. In germline, CDR1 is SEHNR, CDR2 FQNEAQ (reference sequence). The CDR3 is made up of 14 amino acids. After removal of 1 base from V and 5 bases from J, the junction contained 0 bases not matched to a gene. CDR3 protein: CASSLGTGNEKLFF. CDR3 coding DNA: TGTGCCAGCAGCTTAGGGACAGGGAATGAAAAACTGTTTTTT.

The V gene is TRBV28, the J gene TRBJ1-2; possibly TRBD1 for D (5 bases). The CDR3 spans 15 residues. Per germline, CDR1 MDHEN and CDR2 SYDVKM. V was shortened by 8 bases and J by 3 bases, with 19 bases between the two germline ends. The CDR3 here is CASGQLRDRDYGYTF. CDR3 coding DNA: TGTGCCAGCGGACAACTAAGGGACCGAGACTATGGCTACACCTTC.

This clone was counted a single time. This chain uses TRBV7-3 with TRBJ2-1, with a possible D match to TRBD2 (6 bases). V was trimmed by 1 base and J by 0 bases, leaving 10 bases between them. Looked up from germline, CDR1 is SGHTA and CDR2 is FQGTGA. CDR3 length equals 16 residues. Here the CDR3 DNA reads TGTGCCAGCAGCTTAATGGCGGGGAGCTCCTACAATGAGCAGTTCTTC. Translation gives CASSLMAGSSYNEQFF.

The CDR3 protein is CASRGQGGLGTEAFF. The DNA for the CDR3 is TGTGCCAGTAGAGGACAGGGGGGGTTGGGCACTGAAGCTTTCTTT. This sequence joins TRBV28 and TRBJ1-1; TRBD1 matches at 10 bases. V lost 9 bases, J lost 4 bases, and 11 bases stayed unmatched. Germline V gene sequence: CDR1 MDHEN, CDR2 SYDVKM. The CDR3 totals 15 residues.

This clone has only one observation. This rearrangement joins TRBV4-1 to TRBJ2-7, with D possibly being TRBD1 (6 bases). CDR1 MGHRA and CDR2 YSYEKL come from the germline V gene. V lost 3 bases and J lost 3, with 9 bases in between. CDR3 length: 13 amino acids. The CDR3 nucleotides read TGCGCCAGCAGCCAGAGGACAGACTACGAGCAGTACTTC. Its protein is CASSQRTDYEQYF.

J is TRBJ1-5 and V is TRBV7-9; D gene ambiguous. Germline loops: CDR1 SEHNR, CDR2 FQNEAQ (reference sequence). The CDR3 sequence is 14 residues long. V lost 4 bases and J 2 bases, leaving 9 bases between the germline ends. CDR3 sequence reads: CASSSDPGNQPQHF. DNA for the CDR3: TGTGCCAGCAGCTCGGACCCCGGCAATCAGCCCCAGCATTTT.

In DNA, the CDR3 is TGTGCCACCGACGGGCCGACGACCTCTCGAAGTTATATGGCCGGGGAGCTGTTTTTT. This translates into CATDGPTTSRSYMAGELFF. The J gene is TRBJ2-2, the V gene TRBV24-1; no clear D gene. The CDR3 totals 19 residues. V was clipped by 9 bases and J by 6 bases, with 31 bases between them. The germline V gene has CDR1 KGHDR and CDR2 SFDVKD.

This clone was counted a single time. This chain connects TRBV2 to TRBJ2-7; weak D call: TRBD2 (6 bases). The CDR3 length is 14 residues. The ends were cut back, 5 bases at V and 0 bases at J, with 11 bases in the middle. CDR1 and CDR2 (germline): SNHLY, FYNNEI. The CDR3 DNA sequence: TGTGCCAGCAGTCCGGGACTCCTCTCCTACGAGCAGTACTTC. Its protein product is CASSPGLLSYEQYF.

Only a few counts were recorded for this clone. V usage is TRBV2 and J usage is TRBJ1-6; D remains unclear. Looked up from germline, CDR1 is SNHLY and CDR2 is FYNNEI. V was pared by 6 bases and J by 5 bases, with 11 bases between. The CDR3 has 14 residues. CDR3 in DNA: TGTGCCAGCAGGAGGGAGACCGATAATTCACCCCTCCACTTT. It specifies CASRRETDNSPLHF.

The rearrangement links TRBV7-9 to TRBJ2-1; 9 bases are shared with TRBD2. J was trimmed by 9 bases and V by 3 bases; bases with no gene match: 6. The CDR3 totals 14 residues. CDR1 is SEHNR, CDR2 FQNEAQ, per germline (reference sequence). CDR3 sequence reads: CASSLGLAGSEQFF. The CDR3 DNA reads as TGTGCCAGCAGCTTGGGGCTAGCGGGGAGTGAGCAGTTCTTC.

The genes are TRBV14 and TRBJ1-1; unclear D gene. CDR3 length equals 16 residues. Trimming took off 3 bases at V and 3 bases at J, with 17 bases between the two ends. Germline-derived CDR1 and CDR2 are SGHDN and FVKESK. Here the CDR3 reads CASSHGRYRADTEAFF. The CDR3, as DNA: TGTGCCAGCAGCCATGGTAGGTACCGGGCGGACACTGAAGCTTTCTTT.

The rearrangement uses TRBV20-1 and TRBJ2-1; 7 bases match TRBD2. Germline V gives CDR1 DFQATT, CDR2 SNEGSKA (reference sequence). The CDR3 covers 11 residues. CDR3 sequence reads: CSGGSYNEQFF. CDR3 coding DNA: TGCAGCGGGGGGTCCTACAATGAGCAGTTCTTC.

This chain uses TRBV27 with TRBJ1-2; perhaps TRBD1 as D (6 bases). CDR3 length: 14 amino acids. Germline values: CDR1 MNHEY, CDR2 SMNVEV (reference sequence). V was clipped by 6 bases and J by 2 bases, with 13 bases between them. The CDR3 DNA reads as TGTGCCAGCAGCAACAGGGAAACCAACTATGGCTACACCTTC. Translating gives CASSNRETNYGYTF.